A single sample gave rise to the 17 T cell receptor beta chains below, sequenced in a study of cytomegalovirus exposure and HLA in healthy donors. The study ran its PCR with 60 Vbeta and 13 Jbeta primers. The repertoire was sequenced with immunoSEQ multiplex PCR; TCRdb's copy has only in-frame clones and lacks some. The sample has some 130,000 clones, about 68% seen once. Sequencing used PBMCs. Receptors originate from a human donor in good health.

This clone has only a few counts. The rearrangement uses TRBV10-2 and TRBJ2-7; 11 nucleotides match TRBD1. This CDR3 comprises 15 residues. Germline values: CDR1 WSHSY, CDR2 SAAADI. The V gene end was trimmed by 3 bases and the J gene end by 4 bases; junction bases not matched to a gene: 5. The CDR3 sequence: CASSDTGTGGYEQYF. The CDR3 DNA sequence: TGCGCCAGCAGTGACACCGGGACAGGGGGGTACGAGCAGTACTTC.

This sequence joins TRBV19 and TRBJ1-1, with 7 bases aligning to TRBD1. Per germline, CDR1 LNHDA and CDR2 SQIVND (reference sequence). J was trimmed by 0 bases and V by 4 bases; bases with no gene match: 8. The CDR3 is 16 amino acids. The CDR3 nucleotides read TGTGCCAGTAGTACCCCCCGACAGGGCCTGAACACTGAAGCTTTCTTT. Amino acid sequence: CASSTPRQGLNTEAFF.

Of note for this clone: Sequence at one end of the junction differs from germline and may be a read error. The rearrangement links TRBV4-3 to TRBJ1-2; D call uncertain. The germline gives CDR1 LGHNA, CDR2 YSLEER. This CDR3 spans 13 amino acids. In DNA form, the CDR3 reads TGCGCCAGCAGCCAAGATGTGGGCTACATCGGATTTTTC. Translated, it gives CASSQDVGYIGFF.

The chain recombines TRBV2 with TRBJ1-5; TRBD1 matches at 7 bases. Germline lookup yields CDR1 SNHLY and CDR2 FYNNEI. The CDR3 has 14 residues. With V trimmed by 5 bases and J by 3 bases, 4 bases remained unmatched. The CDR3 here is CASSPDRDNQPQHF. The CDR3 bases are TGTGCCAGCAGTCCCGACAGGGACAATCAGCCCCAGCATTTT.

The chain joins TRBV29-1 to TRBJ2-7, with TRBD1 matching 7 bases. V shed 4 bases and J 3 bases; nucleotides not matched to a gene: 6. Germline V gene lookup returns CDR1 SQVTM and CDR2 ANQGSEA. The CDR3 runs to 13 residues. The CDR3 loop is CSVGQGLVYEQYF. CDR3 sequence (DNA): TGCAGCGTTGGACAGGGCCTGGTCTACGAGCAGTACTTC.

CDR3 protein: CASSGGTSPSYEQYF. The DNA for the CDR3 is TGTGCCAGCAGCGGCGGAACTAGCCCTTCCTACGAGCAGTACTTC. This chain uses TRBV9 with TRBJ2-7; D may be TRBD2 (6 bases). With 3 bases removed from V and 1 base from J, the gap between germline ends came to 14 bases. The CDR3 has 15 residues. CDR1 and CDR2 from the germline V gene are SGDLS and YYNGEE.

The chain links TRBV5-1 to TRBJ1-1; 9 bases fit TRBD1. Germline CDR1 and CDR2: SGHRS and YFSETQ. The CDR3 is 14 residues long. Losses at the gene ends were 4 bases for V and 2 bases for J; bases not matched to a gene: 3. CDR3 sequence reads: CASSRTGANTEAFF. DNA for the CDR3: TGCGCCAGCAGCCGGACAGGGGCCAACACTGAAGCTTTCTTT.

The gene calls are TRBV7-2 and TRBJ2-3; perhaps TRBD2 as D (5 bases). Germline CDR1 is SGHTA and CDR2 is FQGNSA. The CDR3 sequence is 16 residues long. V was trimmed by 4 bases and J by 5 bases, leaving 19 bases between them. The DNA for the CDR3 is TGTGCCAGCAGCTCCTGGGCGTCTAGCTGGGAAGATACGCAGTATTTT. Amino acids: CASSSWASSWEDTQYF.

The chain carries TRBV7-9 and TRBJ1-3, with D perhaps TRBD1 (5 bases). Germline CDR1 reads SEHNR; CDR2 reads FQNEAQ (reference sequence). Trimming took 0 bases from V and 8 from J, leaving 14 bases between them. The CDR3 has 15 amino acids. The CDR3 loop reads CASSLALGREDTIYF. The CDR3 DNA reads as TGTGCCAGCAGCTTAGCGTTGGGCAGGGAGGACACCATATATTTT.

This clone was recorded only once. CDR3 in DNA: TGTGCCAGCAGCGCGACCCGAAAGAGGACTGGATACAATGAGCAGTTCTTC. Its translation is CASSATRKRTGYNEQFF. This sequence joins TRBV9 and TRBJ2-1, with D possibly TRBD2 on 5 matching bases. This CDR3 contains 17 residues. V gave up 3 bases and J gave up 4 bases, with 20 bases separating them. Per the germline V gene, CDR1 is SGDLS and CDR2 is YYNGEE.

The V call is TRBV6-5, the J call TRBJ2-2, with 8 bases aligning to TRBD2. Trimming cost V 2 bases and J 4 bases; bases outside gene matches: 6. Per germline, CDR1 MNHEY and CDR2 SVGAGI. The CDR3 is 16 residues long. The DNA for the CDR3 is TGTGCCAGCAGTTACCCCCGGGGGGGTGGCACCGGGGAGCTGTTTTTT. Residues: CASSYPRGGGTGELFF.

The genes are TRBV6-5 and TRBJ2-2, with TRBD2 identical over 8 bases. Unmatched junction bases numbered 3, after V lost 6 bases and J lost 0 bases. Germline CDR1 is MNHEY and CDR2 is SVGAGI. The CDR3 consists of 15 residues. The CDR3 nucleotides read TGTGCCAGCAGGCCGGGACTAGCGAACACCGGGGAGCTGTTTTTT. Its protein product is CASRPGLANTGELFF.

The genes are TRBV28 and TRBJ1-5; weak D call: TRBD1 (5 bases). Germline CDR1 MDHEN, CDR2 SYDVKM. The CDR3 contains 13 residues. Between the trimmed V and J ends, which lost 11 bases and 3 bases, there was a span of 14 bases. This chain's CDR3 is CAVEEGINQPQHF. Written as DNA, the CDR3 is TGTGCCGTTGAGGAGGGGATCAATCAGCCCCAGCATTTT.

The genes are TRBV27 and TRBJ2-1, with TRBD2 matching over 11 bases. Germline loops: CDR1 MNHEY, CDR2 SMNVEV (reference sequence). This CDR3 has 16 residues. Trimming at V came to 1 base and at J to 6 bases, leaving 5 bases not matched to a gene. This CDR3 reads CASSLLRLAGSNEQFF. CDR3 sequence (DNA): TGTGCCAGCAGTTTATTGAGACTAGCGGGATCCAATGAGCAGTTCTTC.

The chain carries TRBV4-3 and TRBJ2-5; perhaps TRBD2 as D (5 bases). Germline V gene lookup returns CDR1 LGHNA and CDR2 YSLEER. The CDR3 runs to 15 residues. The V and J ends lost 4 bases and 5 bases respectively, with 17 bases between them. CDR3 loop: CASSRERSISETQYF. Here the CDR3 DNA reads TGCGCCAGCAGCCGGGAGCGGAGTATTTCGGAGACCCAGTACTTC.

The J gene is TRBJ2-7, the V gene TRBV13, with 11 positions matching TRBD1. The V and J ends lost 2 bases and 4 bases, in that order; junction bases with no gene match: 10. This CDR3 has 17 residues. Germline CDR1 is PRHDT and CDR2 is FYEKMQ (reference sequence). CDR3 protein: CASSLRGGGQGVYEQYF. In DNA, the CDR3 is TGTGCCAGCAGCTTAAGGGGCGGGGGACAGGGGGTTTACGAGCAGTACTTC.

The rearrangement uses TRBV11-3 and TRBJ2-1, with 7 bases that match TRBD1. The CDR3 length is 15 residues. With V trimmed by 9 bases and J by 3 bases, 11 bases remained unmatched. Germline CDR1 is SGHNT and CDR2 is YENEEA. The CDR3 reads CARIKGQLLYNEQFF. The CDR3 bases are TGTGCCAGGATTAAGGGACAGCTCCTCTACAATGAGCAGTTCTTC.